The rows below give T cell receptor beta chains drawn from one sample of a study of blood T cell repertoires in COVID-19. Libraries were prepared by immunoSEQ multiplex PCR; TCRdb keeps only in-frame clonotypes and omits some of them. The data contain about 190,000 clones, roughly 78% of them singletons. The sample comprised peripheral blood. The receptors originated from a woman older than 75 with active or convalescent COVID-19. Both conserved end residues are part of each CDR3. A D gene is named only where the DNA matches it firmly. Size is stated for part of the rows, as once, few or many counts, or as a class when the clone is expanded.

D gene | J gene | clone size | V gene | CDR3 DNA | CDR3 protein
NA | TRBJ2-3 | NA | TRBV21-1 | TGTGCCAGCAGCAAAGTAGGTGCTGGGCTAGCGGGAAGCCAAGTTACTAGCACAGATACGCAGTATTTT | CASSKVGAGLAGSQVTSTDTQYF
TRBD1 | TRBJ1-5 | many | TRBV7-9 | TGTGCCAGCAGCGGGACAGGGTACAATCAGCCCCAGCATTTT | CASSGTGYNQPQHF
NA | TRBJ1-2 | NA | TRBV2 | TGTGCCAGCAGTAACGAACGTGACACCTCGCATGGCTACACCTTC | CASSNERDTSHGYTF
TRBD1 | TRBJ2-1 | NA | TRBV5-1 | TGCGCCAGCAGCTTGGAGTTCAGGGGGCATAGCTACAATGAGCAGTTCTTC | CASSLEFRGHSYNEQFF
TRBD2 | TRBJ2-7 | NA | TRBV28 | TGTGCCAGCAGTGGACTAGCGGGGGGACCCTACGAGCAGTACTTC | CASSGLAGGPYEQYF
TRBD1 | TRBJ1-4 | NA | TRBV7-9 | TGTGCCAGCAGCCGGGGACAGGTTGAAAAACTGTTTTTT | CASSRGQVEKLFF
TRBD2 | TRBJ2-1 | NA | TRBV6-2/TRBV6-3 | TGTGCCAGCAGCCGTAGCGGGGGCTCCTACAATGAGCAGTTCTTC | CASSRSGGSYNEQFF
TRBD1 | TRBJ2-1 | few | TRBV4-2 | TGTGCCAGCAGCCAAGAACAGGGGGCGGGTGAGCAGTTCTTC | CASSQEQGAGEQFF
TRBD2 | TRBJ2-7 | NA | TRBV4-1 | TGCGCCAGCAAATCGGGACTAGATGGGCCCTACGAGCAGTACTTC | CASKSGLDGPYEQYF
TRBD1 | TRBJ2-2 | NA | TRBV5-1 | TGCGCCAGCCAATCACCGGGACAGGGGTTTACCGGGGAGCTGTTTTTT | CASQSPGQGFTGELFF
NA | TRBJ1-5 | few | TRBV28 | TGTGCCAGTGAGGGGGAAACAAGTAGCAATCAGCCCCAGCATTTT | CASEGETSSNQPQHF